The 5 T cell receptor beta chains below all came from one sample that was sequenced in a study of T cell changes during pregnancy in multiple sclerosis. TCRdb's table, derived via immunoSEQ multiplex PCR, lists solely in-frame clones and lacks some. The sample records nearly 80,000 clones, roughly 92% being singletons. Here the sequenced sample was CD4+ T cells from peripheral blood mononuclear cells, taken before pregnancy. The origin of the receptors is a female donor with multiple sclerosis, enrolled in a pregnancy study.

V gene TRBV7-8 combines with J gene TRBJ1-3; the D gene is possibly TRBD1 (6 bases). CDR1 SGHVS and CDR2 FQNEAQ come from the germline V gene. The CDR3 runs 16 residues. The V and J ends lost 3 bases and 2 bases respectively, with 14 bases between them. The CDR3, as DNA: TGTGCCAGCAGCTTGAGACAGGTTACAACTGGAAACACCATATATTTT. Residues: CASSLRQVTTGNTIYF.

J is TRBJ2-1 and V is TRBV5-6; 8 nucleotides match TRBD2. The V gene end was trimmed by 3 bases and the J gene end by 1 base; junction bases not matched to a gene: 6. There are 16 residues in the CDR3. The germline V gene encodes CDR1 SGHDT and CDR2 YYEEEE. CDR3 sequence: CASSSPAGASYNEQFF. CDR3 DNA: TGTGCCAGCAGCTCGCCAGCGGGGGCGTCCTACAATGAGCAGTTCTTC.

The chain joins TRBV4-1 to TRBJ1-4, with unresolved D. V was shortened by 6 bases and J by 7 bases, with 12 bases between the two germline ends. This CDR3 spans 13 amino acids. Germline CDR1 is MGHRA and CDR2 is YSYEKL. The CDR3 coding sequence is TGCGCCAGCAGTGTCCTGATCGGTGAAAAACTGTTTTTT. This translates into CASSVLIGEKLFF.

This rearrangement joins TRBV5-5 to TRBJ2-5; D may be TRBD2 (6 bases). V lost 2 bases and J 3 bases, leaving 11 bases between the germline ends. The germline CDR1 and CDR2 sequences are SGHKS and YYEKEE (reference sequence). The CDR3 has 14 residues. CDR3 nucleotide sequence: TGTGCCAGCAGCTTTAGGGACTCAAAAGAGACCCAGTACTTC. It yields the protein CASSFRDSKETQYF.

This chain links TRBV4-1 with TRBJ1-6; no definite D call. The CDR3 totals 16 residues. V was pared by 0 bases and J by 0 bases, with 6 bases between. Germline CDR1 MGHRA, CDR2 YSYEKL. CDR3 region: CASSQDRGSYNSPLHF. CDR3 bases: TGCGCCAGCAGCCAAGACCGGGGCTCCTATAATTCACCCCTCCACTTT.